Below, 13 T cell receptor beta chains from the same sample are listed, as sequenced in a study of beta chain features in type 1 diabetes. Expressed TCRB transcripts were sequenced because the isolated RNA had all been reverse transcribed beforehand. Sequenced by immunoSEQ multiplex PCR; TCRdb stores in-frame clones only, minus some. The data contain 900,000 or so clones, roughly 16% of them singletons. Sample: naive CD4+ T cells from blood. Receptors were obtained from a woman aged 18 to 35 in good health.

The chain joins TRBV12-5 to TRBJ2-5; weak D call: TRBD2 (6 bases). V dropped 2 bases and J dropped 5 bases, with 9 bases sitting between them. This CDR3 is 13 amino acids long. Germline loops: CDR1 LGHNT, CDR2 FRNRAP. The CDR3 sequence: CASGLNAGETQYF. The CDR3 region has the DNA TGTGCTAGTGGTTTGAACGCGGGGGAGACCCAGTACTTC.

The sample holds a few counts of this clone. The chain links TRBV10-3 to TRBJ2-2; no clear D gene. Germline V lookup: CDR1 ENHRY, CDR2 SYGVKD. Deletions cut 3 bases from V and 7 bases from J, with 6 bases between. This CDR3 has 12 amino acids. The CDR3 reads CAISEDGGELFF. Here the CDR3 DNA reads TGTGCCATCAGTGAAGATGGCGGGGAGCTGTTTTTT.

The chain joins TRBV2 to TRBJ1-2; D unresolved. V was cut by 5 bases and J by 4 bases, with 17 bases left in between. Germline CDR1 is SNHLY and CDR2 is FYNNEI. This CDR3 is 15 amino acids long. Written as DNA, the CDR3 is TGTGCCAGCAGTTACGTTCCGGGGTCCGGCTATGGCTACACCTTC. As protein: CASSYVPGSGYGYTF.

This chain links TRBV7-9 with TRBJ2-5; TRBD2 aligns across 7 bases. This CDR3 has 14 amino acids. The ends lost 1 base at V and 3 bases at J; junction bases unmatched: 2. In germline, CDR1 is SEHNR, CDR2 FQNEAQ (reference sequence). CDR3 DNA sequence: TGTGCCAGCAGCTTAGGACTAGCCAAAGAGACCCAGTACTTC. It yields the protein CASSLGLAKETQYF.

This clone turned up a few times. V and J are TRBV11-2 and TRBJ2-7, with D perhaps TRBD1 or TRBD2 (6 bases each). The CDR3 has 15 residues. Looked up from germline, CDR1 is SGHAT and CDR2 is FQNNGV. V was pared by 2 bases and J by 7 bases, with 18 bases between. The CDR3: CASSLNVAGAGEQYF. CDR3 sequence (DNA): TGTGCCAGCAGCTTAAATGTCGCAGGGGCGGGGGAGCAGTACTTC.

This clone was counted a few times. The genes are TRBV7-2 and TRBJ2-7, with TRBD1 matching 8 bases. CDR1 is SGHTA and CDR2 is FQGNSA in the germline V gene. The CDR3 is made up of 14 amino acids. J lost 0 bases, V lost 4 bases, and 2 bases had no gene match. CDR3 coding DNA: TGTGCCAGCAGCTCAGGACAGGGCTCCTACGAGCAGTACTTC. It specifies CASSSGQGSYEQYF.

The V gene is TRBV5-6, the J gene TRBJ2-6; D is possibly TRBD2 (7 bases). This CDR3 contains 18 residues. Germline-derived CDR1 and CDR2 are SGHDT and YYEEEE. Trimming removed 6 bases at V and 0 bases at J, with 19 bases between. The CDR3 DNA reads TGTGCCAGCAACCTCCGCGCGGGGGCTTTCTCTGGGGCCAACGTCCTGACTTTC. This codes for CASNLRAGAFSGANVLTF.

At least ten counts were recorded for this clone. The gene calls are TRBV7-9 and TRBJ1-4; D is ambiguous. CDR1 is SEHNR and CDR2 is FQNEAQ in the germline V gene (reference sequence). This CDR3 spans 15 amino acids. V was trimmed by 5 bases and J by 1 base, leaving 11 bases between them. CDR3 sequence reads: CASSTSGITNEKLFF. The CDR3 DNA reads TGTGCCAGCAGCACCTCCGGGATAACTAATGAAAAACTGTTTTTT.

The chain combines TRBV6-1 with TRBJ1-4; possibly TRBD1 for D (6 bases). CDR1 is MNHNS and CDR2 is SASEGT in the germline V gene. The CDR3 is 15 residues long. V shed 6 bases and J shed 6 bases, with 17 bases lying between them. The CDR3 protein is CASRRGDPYDEKLFF. The CDR3 bases are TGTGCCAGCAGGAGGGGGGACCCCTATGATGAAAAACTGTTTTTT.

The sample holds a few counts of this clone. The chain links TRBV18 to TRBJ2-7; 7 bases are a match to TRBD1. V was pared by 3 bases and J by 3 bases, with 5 bases of the junction left unmatched. The CDR3 length is 14 residues. The V gene's germline CDR1 is KGHSH and CDR2 LQKENI. CDR3 in amino acids: CASSPGQSYYEQYF. The CDR3 DNA reads as TGTGCCAGCTCACCGGGACAGTCTTACTACGAGCAGTACTTC.

This clone was seen a few times. The chain joins TRBV4-3 to TRBJ2-7; D may match TRBD1 or TRBD2 (5 bases each). Germline assignment: CDR1 LGHNA and CDR2 YSLEER. The CDR3 length is 15 residues. V shed 1 base and J shed 3 bases, with 13 bases lying between them. CDR3 in DNA: TGCGCCAGCAGCCAAGTCGGGGCTAGGTTCTACGAGCAGTACTTC. Its translation: CASSQVGARFYEQYF.

J is TRBJ2-7 and V is TRBV18, with D possibly being TRBD2 (5 bases). Germline V gene lookup returns CDR1 KGHSH and CDR2 LQKENI. The CDR3 spans 16 residues. The V gene lost 3 bases and the J gene lost 5 bases, with 20 bases spanning the gap. As DNA, the CDR3 is TGTGCCAGCTCACCCAAGGTGGGTAGCGCGAGTAACGAGCAGTACTTC. Translating gives CASSPKVGSASNEQYF.

This chain connects TRBV6-6 to TRBJ2-1; 7 bases are shared with TRBD2. The CDR3 length is 15 residues. V lost 0 bases, J lost 8 bases, and 7 bases stayed unmatched. Germline V lookup: CDR1 MNHNY, CDR2 SVGAGI (reference sequence). CDR3: CASSYSILLAHEQFF. The CDR3 DNA reads TGTGCCAGCAGTTACTCGATCCTACTAGCGCATGAGCAGTTCTTC.